Listed here are 24 T cell receptor beta chains from one sample, sequenced in a study of memory CD4+ T cells and cytomegalovirus serostatus. Single viable CD3+CD4+CD8-CD45RO+ cells were sorted as the memory CD4+ T cells. The protocol was immunoSEQ multiplex PCR, while the TCRdb copy is restricted to in-frame clones and leaves out a portion. The table shows over 45,000 clones, with 82% occurring only once. Sequenced input: memory CD4+ T cells from blood. These receptors were taken from an adult in good health and CMV-seronegative.

V gene TRBV11-2 combines with J gene TRBJ1-3; D uncertain. This CDR3 has 15 residues. Germline loops: CDR1 SGHAT, CDR2 FQNNGV. V lost 3 bases to trimming and J lost 0 bases, with 9 bases between them. CDR3 protein: CASSFVASSGNTIYF. DNA for the CDR3: TGTGCCAGCAGCTTCGTGGCCAGCTCTGGAAACACCATATATTTT.

This chain joins TRBV30 and TRBJ2-3, with no clear D. Germline CDR1 and CDR2: GTSNPN and SVGIG (reference sequence). The CDR3 is 11 amino acids. Trimming took off 6 bases at V and 2 bases at J, with 6 bases between the two ends. CDR3 sequence (DNA): TGTGCCTGCATAGTCACAGATACGCAGTATTTT. It specifies CACIVTDTQYF.

The V call is TRBV7-9, the J call TRBJ2-1; D is undetermined. CDR3 length equals 13 residues. CDR1 is SEHNR and CDR2 is FQNEAQ in the germline V gene (reference sequence). V lost 7 bases and J 6 bases, leaving 13 bases between the germline ends. CDR3: CASNSWVINEQFF. CDR3 sequence (DNA): TGTGCCAGCAACAGCTGGGTGATCAATGAGCAGTTCTTC.

The rearrangement joins TRBV28 to TRBJ1-5, with TRBD1 matching over 8 bases. The CDR3 covers 16 residues. The germline CDR1 and CDR2 sequences are MDHEN and SYDVKM. After removal of 3 bases from V and 2 bases from J, the junction contained 6 bases not matched to a gene. The CDR3 region is CASSFLGQGGNQPQHF. CDR3 sequence (DNA): TGTGCCAGCAGTTTCCTAGGACAGGGAGGCAATCAGCCCCAGCATTTT.

The chain has TRBV25-1 and TRBJ1-3; no reliable D call. The germline CDR1 and CDR2 sequences are MGHDK and SYGVNS. The CDR3 consists of 13 residues. V shed 7 bases and J shed 4 bases, with 11 bases lying between them. CDR3 bases: TGTGCCAGCACCCCGGGTGGAGGAAACACCATATATTTT. Translation gives CASTPGGGNTIYF.

V usage is TRBV7-2 and J usage is TRBJ2-3; 9 nucleotides line up with TRBD2. This CDR3 has 16 residues. With 5 bases clipped from V and 0 bases from J, the junction kept 6 bases outside the gene matches. Germline CDR1 SGHTA, CDR2 FQGNSA. The CDR3 sequence is CASSTTLAGSTDTQYF. CDR3 nucleotides: TGTGCCAGCAGCACAACTCTAGCGGGGAGCACAGATACGCAGTATTTT.

The chain couples TRBV28 to TRBJ1-2; D gene unclear. Germline V CDR1 and CDR2: MDHEN, SYDVKM. CDR3 size: 13 residues. Between the trimmed V and J ends, which lost 8 bases and 3 bases, there was a span of 13 bases. The CDR3 loop is CASFRIGHYGYTF. The CDR3 nucleotides are TGTGCCAGCTTCAGAATAGGACACTATGGCTACACCTTC.

The J gene is TRBJ1-5, the V gene TRBV7-2, with D maybe TRBD1 (6 bases). CDR3 length: 15 residues. Germline CDR1 and CDR2: SGHTA and FQGNSA. Deletions cut 0 bases from V and 2 bases from J, with 8 bases between. The CDR3 loop reads CASSLAPGGNQPQHF. The CDR3 nucleotides are TGTGCCAGCAGCTTAGCGCCAGGGGGCAATCAGCCCCAGCATTTT.

The count of this clone is one. V is TRBV28 and J is TRBJ2-1, with 7 bases fitting TRBD2. The CDR3 is made up of 14 amino acids. Germline lookup yields CDR1 MDHEN and CDR2 SYDVKM. V was clipped by 5 bases and J by 4 bases; unmatched bases: 5. CDR3 amino acids: CASSGGRGYNEQFF. CDR3 DNA: TGTGCCAGCAGTGGTGGGCGGGGGTACAATGAGCAGTTCTTC.

The chain couples TRBV10-1 to TRBJ1-1; D is perhaps TRBD1 (6 bases). The V gene's germline CDR1 is WNHNN and CDR2 SYGVQD (reference sequence). The V and J ends lost 11 bases and 0 bases respectively, with 25 bases between them. The CDR3 contains 17 residues. As DNA, the CDR3 is TGCGCCCCTCTTTCGCGGGGGGGGGCGTACCTGAACACTGAAGCTTTCTTT. As protein: CAPLSRGGAYLNTEAFF.

The rearrangement uses TRBV5-4 and TRBJ1-4; D is unresolved. This CDR3 is built from 17 residues. V gave up 4 bases and J gave up 3 bases, with 19 bases separating them. Per germline, CDR1 SGHNT and CDR2 YYREEE (reference sequence). CDR3 in amino acids: CASSPGRGGRANEKLFF. CDR3 DNA sequence: TGTGCCAGCAGCCCCGGACGAGGAGGTCGAGCTAATGAAAAACTGTTTTTT.

The rearrangement links TRBV5-8 to TRBJ1-5; perhaps TRBD1 as D (5 bases). Germline V gene lookup returns CDR1 SGHTS and CDR2 YDEGEE. V lost 6 bases and J lost 4, with 14 bases in between. The CDR3 loop spans 14 amino acids. In DNA form, the CDR3 reads TGTGCCAGCACCCCCCGGGGGGGGAATCAGCCCCAGCATTTT. Protein sequence: CASTPRGGNQPQHF.

This clone was seen only a few times. V and J are TRBV5-5 and TRBJ2-2; D remains unclear. The germline V and J ends were trimmed by 4 bases and 7 bases, with 17 bases remaining between them. Per germline, CDR1 SGHKS and CDR2 YYEKEE (reference sequence). There are 15 residues in the CDR3. CDR3 bases: TGTGCCAGCAGCCCCGCACGCAGGTCCGGCGGGGAGCTGTTTTTT. Its protein product is CASSPARRSGGELFF.

The chain recombines TRBV6-1 with TRBJ1-2, with D maybe TRBD1 (6 bases). The CDR3 extends over 13 amino acids. V lost 0 bases and J lost 8, with 10 bases in between. Germline loops: CDR1 MNHNS, CDR2 SASEGT. The CDR3 DNA is TGTGCCAGCAGTGAAGCGACAGGACGCGGCTACACCTTC. This codes for CASSEATGRGYTF.

A few counts support this clone. The chain uses TRBV10-1 and TRBJ1-2; 9 nucleotides align to TRBD1. The CDR3 is 13 residues long. The germline V gene has CDR1 WNHNN and CDR2 SYGVQD (reference sequence). Trimming at V came to 7 bases and at J to 7 bases, leaving 7 bases not matched to a gene. CDR3: CASTLTGGCGYTF. Here the CDR3 DNA reads TGCGCCAGCACTTTGACAGGGGGATGTGGCTACACCTTC.

The chain is built from TRBV5-4 and TRBJ2-2; D uncertain. The germline V and J ends were trimmed by 2 bases and 1 base, with 6 bases remaining between them. CDR1 is SGHNT, CDR2 YYREEE, per germline (reference sequence). This CDR3 contains 14 residues. CDR3 amino acids: CASSFWMNTGELFF. In DNA, the CDR3 is TGTGCCAGCAGCTTCTGGATGAACACCGGGGAGCTGTTTTTT.

This clone occurred once. The chain has TRBV7-2 and TRBJ2-2, with a possible D match to TRBD2 (6 bases). Trimming stripped 7 bases from V and 3 bases from J, with 9 bases between. This CDR3 is 13 amino acids long. CDR1 is SGHTA and CDR2 is FQGNSA in the germline V gene. This chain's CDR3 is CASNAGHTGELFF. In DNA, the CDR3 is TGTGCCAGCAACGCGGGGCACACCGGGGAGCTGTTTTTT.

V and J are TRBV19 and TRBJ2-7; tentatively, D is TRBD2 (6 bases). This CDR3 is 14 amino acids long. Trimming left V 11 bases short and J 3 bases short, with 20 bases between. The germline CDR1 and CDR2 sequences are LNHDA and SQIVND (reference sequence). The CDR3 reads CARKRGGTLYEQYF. CDR3 DNA: TGTGCCCGGAAAAGGGGCGGGACCCTCTACGAGCAGTACTTC.

This clone occurred a few times. The chain has TRBV7-8 and TRBJ1-2; TRBD1 is a possible D gene (6 bases). This CDR3 has 12 amino acids. V lost 4 bases and J 4 bases, leaving 7 bases between the germline ends. Germline loops: CDR1 SGHVS, CDR2 FQNEAQ. Written as DNA, the CDR3 is TGTGCCAGCAGCTGGGACACCTATGGCTACACCTTC. Amino acid sequence: CASSWDTYGYTF.

As regards this clone: At one end the junction does not follow the germline gene, possibly because of a read error. This chain uses TRBV5-4 with TRBJ1-2, with D perhaps matching TRBD1 (5 bases). CDR3 length equals 15 residues. CDR1 and CDR2 from the germline V gene are SGHNT and YYREEE (reference sequence). The CDR3, as DNA: TGCGCCAGCAGCCAATCCAACCGGGGCTCTGACGGCTACACCTTC. Amino acids: CASSQSNRGSDGYTF.

This chain links TRBV7-6 with TRBJ2-3; 7 nucleotides align to TRBD2. Trimming at V came to 4 bases and at J to 8 bases, leaving 0 bases not matched to a gene. This CDR3 region has 11 residues. In germline, CDR1 is SGHVS, CDR2 FNYEAQ. In DNA form, the CDR3 reads TGTGCCAGCAGCTCTAGCGGTACGCAGTATTTT. Its protein is CASSSSGTQYF.

This clone showed up just a few times. The rearrangement joins TRBV29-1 to TRBJ1-1, with D tentatively TRBD1 (5 bases). The germline CDR1 and CDR2 sequences are SQVTM and ANQGSEA. With 7 bases removed from V and 5 bases from J, the gap between germline ends came to 14 bases. This CDR3 is 12 amino acids long. The CDR3 nucleotides read TGCAGCGCCAGGGAGGGACCGACTGAAGCTTTCTTT. This sequence encodes CSAREGPTEAFF.

This sequence joins TRBV6-4 and TRBJ1-6, with D unresolved. The CDR3 runs 12 residues. The V and J ends lost 4 bases and 7 bases respectively, with 5 bases between them. CDR1 is MRHNA and CDR2 is SNTAGT in the germline V gene. CDR3 nucleotides: TGTGCCAGCAGTGCCAGAAATTCACCCCTCCACTTT. This codes for CASSARNSPLHF.

The chain uses TRBV9 and TRBJ2-1; the match to TRBD2 covers 7 bases. Germline values: CDR1 SGDLS, CDR2 YYNGEE. The CDR3 is made up of 14 amino acids. V lost 0 bases to trimming and J lost 6 bases; unmatched junction nucleotides: 3. CDR3 loop: CASSVELAINEQFF. The CDR3 DNA reads TGTGCCAGCAGCGTAGAACTAGCGATCAATGAGCAGTTCTTC.